The next 7 T cell receptor beta chains were all read from a single sample in a study of chemoradiotherapy in HPV16-positive cancers. The method was immunoSEQ multiplex PCR; TCRdb's version includes in-frame clones alone and lacks a portion of them. This sample has 25,000 to 30,000 clones, with more than 80% found just once. This specimen consisted of blood, obtained from a patient who underwent chemoradiotherapy. Receptors were obtained from a human donor with HPV-associated anogenital cancer.

J is TRBJ2-7 and V is TRBV5-1; D may correspond to TRBD1 or TRBD2 (7 bases each). V dropped 3 bases and J dropped 7 bases, with 14 bases sitting between them. Germline values: CDR1 SGHRS, CDR2 YFSETQ. This CDR3 comprises 13 residues. The CDR3 loop is CASSWTGAGEQYF. CDR3 in DNA: TGCGCCAGCAGCTGGACAGGAGCGGGGGAGCAGTACTTC. The full variable domain, with the rest looked up from reference TRBV5-1 and TRBJ2-7, is KAGVTQTPRYLIKTRGQQVTLSCSPISGHRSVSWYQQTPGQGLQFLFEYFSETQRNKGNFPGRFSGRQFSNSRSEMNVSTLELGDSALYLCASSWTGAGEQYFGPGTRLTVT.

V and J are TRBV7-2 and TRBJ1-4; 10 bases match TRBD1. Germline V gene lookup returns CDR1 SGHTA and CDR2 FQGNSA. Losses at the gene ends were 5 bases for V and 7 bases for J; bases not matched to a gene: 7. The CDR3 spans 15 residues. CDR3 loop: CASSARQGAPEKLFF. The CDR3 coding sequence is TGTGCCAGCAGCGCCAGACAGGGGGCGCCTGAAAAACTGTTTTTT.

The gene calls are TRBV5-1 and TRBJ2-6; D might be TRBD2 (7 bases). CDR1 is SGHRS and CDR2 is YFSETQ in the germline V gene. The germline V and J ends were trimmed by 0 bases and 0 bases, with 19 bases remaining between them. This CDR3 spans 20 amino acids. This chain's CDR3 is CASSLAGGGSASSGANVLTF. CDR3 DNA sequence: TGCGCCAGCAGCTTGGCAGGCGGGGGCAGTGCCAGCTCTGGGGCCAACGTCCTGACTTTC.

This clone was recorded a few times. CDR3 nucleotide sequence: TGTGCCAGCAGTGACGAGACAGGGGACAATCAGCCCCAGCATTTT. Protein sequence: CASSDETGDNQPQHF. The V call is TRBV2, the J call TRBJ1-5; TRBD1 agrees at 8 bases. The germline gives CDR1 SNHLY, CDR2 FYNNEI. CDR3 length: 15 amino acids. V was pared by 3 bases and J by 3 bases, with 4 bases of the junction left unmatched.

V and J are TRBV30 and TRBJ2-7, with 8 bases matching TRBD1. The ends lost 2 bases at V and 2 bases at J; junction bases unmatched: 5. Germline-derived CDR1 and CDR2 are GTSNPN and SVGIG (reference sequence). The CDR3 spans 14 residues. The CDR3 is CAWSYGQGAYEQYF. In DNA, the CDR3 is TGTGCCTGGAGTTACGGACAGGGAGCCTACGAGCAGTACTTC. The full variable domain, completed using reference TRBV30 and TRBJ2-7, is SQTIHQWPATLVQPVGSPLSLECTVEGTSNPNLYWYRQAAGRGLQLLFYSVGIGQISSEVPQNLSASRPQDRQFILSSKKLLLSDSGFYLCAWSYGQGAYEQYFGPGTRLTVT.

The rearrangement uses TRBV6-5 and TRBJ1-6; tentative D call: TRBD1 (5 bases). The CDR3 sequence is 12 residues long. V was shortened by 7 bases and J by 15 bases, with 16 bases between the two germline ends. Germline assignment: CDR1 MNHEY and CDR2 SVGAGI. The CDR3 here is CASKNPGPNLHF. In DNA form, the CDR3 reads TGTGCCAGCAAAAATCCGGGACCCAACCTCCACTTT.

The chain couples TRBV18 to TRBJ1-3; possibly TRBD1 for D (5 bases). V lost 4 bases to trimming and J lost 1 base, with 11 bases between them. Germline CDR1 reads KGHSH; CDR2 reads LQKENI. The CDR3 consists of 15 residues. The CDR3 coding sequence is TGTGCCAGCTCACGGGACCCTGCTTCTGGAAACACCATATATTTT. Its translation: CASSRDPASGNTIYF.